The clone carrying this T cell receptor (beta chain) has only a few counts. Its target is unknown. Deep was the level used in running the assay. Clones were read by immunoSEQ multiplex PCR, and TCRdb kept only the in-frame ones, dropping some. The sample has 450,000 to 550,000 clones; more than 65% are singletons. All participating donors were Caucasian adults from Nashville, Tennessee. The sample originates from a study of shared clonotypes between healthy human individuals. In the study overall: Researchers drew samples from a couple of women and three men aged 18 to 49.

General study results and limits: The diversity represented, both genetic and in exposure history, was limited by few donors.

V lost 2 bases to trimming and J lost 0 bases, with 8 bases between them. Germline V gene data show CDR1 as SNHLY and CDR2 as FYNNEI. The CDR3 runs 16 residues. The TCR was taken from a middle-aged woman in good health. Some clones in this sample may be carry-over from other donors' samples. Sample: PBMCs. This sequence joins TRBV2 and TRBJ2-6; TRBD2 is a possible D gene (5 bases). The CDR3 DNA reads as TGTGCCAGCAGTGAATTGGACTTCTCTGGGGCCAACGTCCTGACTTTC. It translates to CASSELDFSGANVLTF.